These 8 T cell receptor beta chains were all obtained from the same sample, sequenced in a study of blood T cell repertoires in COVID-19. TCRdb's table, derived via immunoSEQ multiplex PCR, lists solely in-frame clones and lacks some. The profile shows approximately 300,000 clones, about 87% of them singletons. The sequenced sample was peripheral blood. The receptors originated from a middle-aged woman with acute or convalescent COVID-19.

J is TRBJ2-1 and V is TRBV27, with D possibly being TRBD1 (6 bases). The V end was cut by 0 bases, the J end by 7 bases, with 16 bases between. Germline loops: CDR1 MNHEY, CDR2 SMNVEV (reference sequence). The CDR3 consists of 16 residues. The CDR3 protein is CASSLSQGFKINEQFF. The CDR3, as DNA: TGTGCCAGCAGTTTATCGCAGGGGTTTAAAATAAATGAGCAGTTCTTC.

V usage is TRBV5-4 and J usage is TRBJ1-5, with a weak D call TRBD1 (5 bases). Germline V lookup: CDR1 SGHNT, CDR2 YYREEE (reference sequence). V lost 0 bases and J 3 bases, leaving 13 bases between the germline ends. This CDR3 spans 16 amino acids. The CDR3 reads CASSLARDRINQPQHF. In DNA form, the CDR3 reads TGTGCCAGCAGCTTGGCACGAGACAGAATCAATCAGCCCCAGCATTTT.

The rearrangement joins TRBV6-6 to TRBJ1-2; D remains unclear. The V and J ends lost 2 bases and 7 bases respectively, with 8 bases between them. The CDR3 is made up of 12 amino acids. The germline gives CDR1 MNHNY, CDR2 SVGAGI (reference sequence). The CDR3 DNA sequence: TGTGCCAGCAGTTACGAGGGATCTGGCTACACCTTC. Its protein is CASSYEGSGYTF.

V usage is TRBV5-6 and J usage is TRBJ1-2; possible D gene TRBD1, 5 bases. V was pared by 3 bases and J by 1 base, with 7 bases between. The CDR3 has 13 residues. CDR1 and CDR2 (germline): SGHDT, YYEEEE. The CDR3 sequence: CASSSGVNYGYTF. The CDR3, as DNA: TGTGCCAGCAGCTCGGGGGTTAACTATGGCTACACCTTC.

The chain has TRBV12-3 or TRBV12-4 and TRBJ1-2; D may be TRBD1 (5 bases). This CDR3 has 13 residues. Trimming removed 1 base at V and 5 bases at J, with 8 bases between. The chain's CDR3 is CASSLDRSYGYTF. The DNA of the CDR3 is TGTGCCAGCAGTTTAGACAGGTCATATGGCTACACCTTC.

The chain couples TRBV30 to TRBJ2-6; unclear D gene. There are 12 residues in the CDR3. CDR1 is GTSNPN, CDR2 SVGIG, per germline (reference sequence). The V and J ends lost 6 bases and 4 bases respectively, with 7 bases between them. The CDR3 loop reads CACSSGANVLTF. Here the CDR3 DNA reads TGTGCCTGTTCGTCCGGGGCCAACGTCCTGACTTTC.

This clone was picked up one time. The chain uses TRBV4-1 and TRBJ1-2, with 7 bases identical to TRBD1. Trimming at V came to 0 bases and at J to 0 bases, leaving 10 bases not matched to a gene. In germline, CDR1 is MGHRA, CDR2 YSYEKL. This CDR3 spans 18 amino acids. CDR3 nucleotide sequence: TGCGCCAGCAGCCAAGATCCGGGACAGTACGATACTAACTATGGCTACACCTTC. Encoded protein: CASSQDPGQYDTNYGYTF.

This chain connects TRBV7-9 to TRBJ1-2, with a possible D match to TRBD1 (5 bases). In germline, CDR1 is SEHNR, CDR2 FQNEAQ (reference sequence). Trimming pared 5 bases from V and 4 bases from J, leaving 14 bases between. This CDR3 has 14 residues. CDR3 sequence: CASSPPGLGYGYTF. CDR3 coding DNA: TGTGCCAGCAGCCCCCCGGGACTGGGCTATGGCTACACCTTC.